The T cell receptor beta chain under discussion was sequenced for a study of regulatory T cells in long-lasting Graves disease. Notes on the study in general: Less diverse TCR repertoires were seen in persistent Graves' patients than in newly diagnosed ones. Fewer public clonotypes were shared by new patients (around 970) than by persistent patients (about 2,800).

This clonotype was found many times. Its specificity is not known. Building the TCR beta libraries relied on iRepertoire HTBI primers, and CDR3 regions underwent Arm-PCR. TCRdb itself ran the multiplex PCR reads through MiXCR, one entry per CDR3 protein. This sample has roughly 500,000 distinct CDR3 sequences, with around 11% found just once. Germline loops: CDR1 SNHLY, CDR2 FYNNEI. This CDR3 has 16 residues. Between the trimmed V and J ends, which lost 1 base and 0 bases, there was a span of 12 bases. Stated time point: newly diagnosed GD, antithyroid drugs for less than 3 months. PBMC RNA served as the TCR library source. This sample was also put to use in a study of T cells in Graves' hyperthyroidism and ophthalmopathy. Turning to that study: The TCR CDR3 was amplified in a first-round RT-PCR using the HTBI primer set.

The sample was peripheral blood mononuclear cells (PBMCs), taken at new diagnosis, from a patient treated with antithyroid drugs. The rearrangement joins TRBV2 to TRBJ1-1; tentative D call: TRBD1 (6 bases). This receptor was obtained from a woman aged 30 to 39 with Graves disease. CDR3 coding DNA: TGTGCCAGCAGTGAAGTTAACAGGGTAATGAACACTGAAGCTTTCTTT. Protein sequence: CASSEVNRVMNTEAFF.